These 13 T cell receptor beta chains were all obtained from the same sample, sequenced in a study of blood T cell repertoires in COVID-19. The table came from immunoSEQ multiplex PCR; TCRdb's copy has only in-frame clones and leaves some out. This table holds roughly 200,000 clones, 86% found once. What was sequenced was PBMCs or T cells enriched from blood (not recorded which). The receptors come from a man aged 40-50 years with acute COVID-19.

This clone appeared once. The rearrangement links TRBV7-9 to TRBJ1-2; TRBD1 agrees at 7 bases. The CDR3 length is 15 residues. Trimming at V came to 1 base and at J to 5 bases, leaving 7 bases not matched to a gene. Germline V CDR1 and CDR2: SEHNR, FQNEAQ (reference sequence). The CDR3 sequence is CASSLGTGEEYGYTF. CDR3 DNA sequence: TGTGCCAGCAGCTTAGGCACAGGGGAGGAGTATGGCTACACCTTC.

This clone was picked up one time. The J gene is TRBJ1-2, the V gene TRBV28, with D maybe TRBD1 (6 bases). From germline, CDR1 is MDHEN and CDR2 SYDVKM. Trimming took 5 bases from V and 11 from J, leaving 15 bases between them. The CDR3 totals 12 residues. The CDR3 reads CASSPRQARYTF. The CDR3 nucleotides are TGTGCCAGCAGTCCCAGACAGGCAAGGTACACCTTC.

The chain uses TRBV16 and TRBJ2-1, with unresolved D. CDR3 length: 14 residues. Germline V CDR1 and CDR2: KGHSY, FQNENV. V lost 4 bases to trimming and J lost 4 bases, with 11 bases between them. For the CDR3, the DNA is TGTGCCAGCAGCCGCCAGGCTAATTACAATGAGCAGTTCTTC. It codes for CASSRQANYNEQFF.

This chain uses TRBV11-2 with TRBJ2-3; D is unresolved. Germline V lookup: CDR1 SGHAT, CDR2 FQNNGV. The CDR3 runs 13 residues. The ends were cut back, 4 bases at V and 2 bases at J, with 7 bases in the middle. CDR3 sequence reads: CASSYFYTDTQYF. For the CDR3, the DNA is TGTGCCAGCAGCTATTTTTACACAGATACGCAGTATTTT.

The gene calls are TRBV10-3 and TRBJ1-3; no reliable D call. V was pared by 0 bases and J by 1 base, with 4 bases between. The CDR3 loop spans 14 amino acids. CDR1 is ENHRY, CDR2 SYGVKD, per germline. CDR3 region: CAISESTSGNTIYF. The CDR3 DNA is TGTGCCATCAGTGAGTCCACATCTGGAAACACCATATATTTT.

The chain couples TRBV28 to TRBJ2-2; D is perhaps TRBD2 (5 bases). The CDR3 extends over 15 amino acids. Trimming removed 3 bases from V and 4 bases from J, with 12 bases in between. Germline V gene data show CDR1 as MDHEN and CDR2 as SYDVKM. DNA of the CDR3: TGTGCCAGCAGTTTTGATCCGGGATCCACCGGGGAGCTGTTTTTT. Protein sequence: CASSFDPGSTGELFF.

This clone was seen only once. The gene calls are TRBV7-8 and TRBJ1-5; 7 bases agree with TRBD1. The CDR3 runs 18 residues. Germline loops: CDR1 SGHVS, CDR2 FQNEAQ. Trimming took 5 bases from V and 0 from J; bases not matched to a gene: 13. In DNA form, the CDR3 reads TGTGCCAGCAGCCCCTGGGTAGGGGGCGTAAATAGCAATCAGCCCCAGCATTTT. It translates to CASSPWVGGVNSNQPQHF.

This chain links TRBV30 with TRBJ2-7; maybe TRBD2 (7 bases). In germline, CDR1 is GTSNPN, CDR2 SVGIG (reference sequence). The CDR3 runs to 14 residues. The V end lost 3 bases, the J end lost 3 bases, and 15 bases lay between the germline ends. The CDR3 bases are TGTGCCTGGAGGGAGGGGGGGCCGGTCTACGAGCAGTACTTC. This codes for CAWREGGPVYEQYF. Together with reference TRBV30 and TRBJ2-7, the CDR3 gives the full variable domain: SQTIHQWPATLVQPVGSPLSLECTVEGTSNPNLYWYRQAAGRGLQLLFYSVGIGQISSEVPQNLSASRPQDRQFILSSKKLLLSDSGFYLCAWREGGPVYEQYFGPGTRLTVT.

The chain links TRBV7-3 to TRBJ2-7, with D possibly matching TRBD2 (6 bases). This CDR3 comprises 15 residues. CDR1 and CDR2 (germline): SGHTA, FQGTGA. Trimming removed 2 bases at V and 7 bases at J, with 18 bases between. CDR3: CASSLWGDSSGEQYF. In DNA, the CDR3 is TGTGCCAGCAGCTTATGGGGGGACTCTTCTGGTGAGCAGTACTTC.

The CDR3 bases are TGTGCCAGTGGGCAGGTTAACTACGAGCAGTACTTC. This codes for CASGQVNYEQYF. This chain uses TRBV19 with TRBJ2-7; D remains unclear. The CDR3 has 12 amino acids. From germline, CDR1 is LNHDA and CDR2 SQIVND (reference sequence). Trimming shortened V by 8 bases and J by 3 bases, and 11 bases separated the two germline ends.

The chain recombines TRBV5-4 with TRBJ1-1; 9 positions match TRBD1. Germline CDR1 and CDR2: SGHNT and YYREEE (reference sequence). V shed 3 bases and J 1 base; nucleotides not matched to a gene: 10. There are 17 residues in the CDR3. The chain's CDR3 is CASSSSPGTGSNTEAFF. In DNA form, the CDR3 reads TGTGCCAGCAGCTCTAGTCCCGGGACAGGGTCGAACACTGAAGCTTTCTTT.

The gene calls are TRBV2 and TRBJ1-1, with no clear D. CDR1 and CDR2 (germline): SNHLY, FYNNEI. The CDR3 is 15 residues long. The V end was cut by 6 bases, the J end by 4 bases, with 18 bases between. In DNA form, the CDR3 reads TGTGCCAGCAGCTATTCAGGTCGCCTACCCACTGAAGCTTTCTTT. Translating gives CASSYSGRLPTEAFF.

This sequence joins TRBV7-3 and TRBJ1-6; D may be TRBD1 (6 bases). Trimming shortened V by 6 bases and J by 10 bases, and 19 bases separated the two germline ends. CDR1 is SGHTA and CDR2 is FQGTGA in the germline V gene. This CDR3 comprises 15 residues. This chain's CDR3 is CASSQQGPGRSPLHF. The CDR3 DNA is TGTGCCAGCAGTCAGCAGGGGCCGGGCAGGTCACCCCTCCACTTT.